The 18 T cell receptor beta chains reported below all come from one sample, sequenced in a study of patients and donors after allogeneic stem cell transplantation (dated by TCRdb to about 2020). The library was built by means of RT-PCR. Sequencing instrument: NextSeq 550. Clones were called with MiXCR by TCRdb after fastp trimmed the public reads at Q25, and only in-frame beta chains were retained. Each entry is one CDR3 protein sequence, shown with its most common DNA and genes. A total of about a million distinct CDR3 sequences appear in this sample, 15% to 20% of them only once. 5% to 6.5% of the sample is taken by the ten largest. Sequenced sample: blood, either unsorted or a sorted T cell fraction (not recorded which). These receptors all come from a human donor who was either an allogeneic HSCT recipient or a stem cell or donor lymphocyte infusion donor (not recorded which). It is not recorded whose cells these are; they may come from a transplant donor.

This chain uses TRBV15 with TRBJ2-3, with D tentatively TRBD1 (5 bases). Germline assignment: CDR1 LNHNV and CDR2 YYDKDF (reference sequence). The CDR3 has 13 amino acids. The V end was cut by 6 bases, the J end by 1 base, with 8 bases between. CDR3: CATSWGGTDTQYF. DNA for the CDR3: TGTGCCACCAGTTGGGGCGGCACAGATACGCAGTATTTT.

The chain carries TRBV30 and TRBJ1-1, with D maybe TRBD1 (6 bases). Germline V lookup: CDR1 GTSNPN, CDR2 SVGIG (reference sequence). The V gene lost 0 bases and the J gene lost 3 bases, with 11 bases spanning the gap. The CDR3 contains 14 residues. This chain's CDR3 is CAWSVGGKYTEAFF. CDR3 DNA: TGTGCCTGGAGTGTCGGGGGCAAGTACACTGAAGCTTTCTTT.

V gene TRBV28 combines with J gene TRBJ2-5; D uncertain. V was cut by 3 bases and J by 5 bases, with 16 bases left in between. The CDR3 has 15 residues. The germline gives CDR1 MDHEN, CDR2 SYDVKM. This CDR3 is CASSLAEYLPETQYF. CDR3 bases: TGTGCCAGCAGTTTGGCCGAATACCTTCCCGAGACCCAGTACTTC.

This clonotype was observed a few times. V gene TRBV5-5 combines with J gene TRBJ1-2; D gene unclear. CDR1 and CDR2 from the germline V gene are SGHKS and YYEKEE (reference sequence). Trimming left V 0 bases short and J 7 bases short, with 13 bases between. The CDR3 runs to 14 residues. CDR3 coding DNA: TGTGCCAGCAGCTTGGGACCGAGTGTGGGTGGCTACACCTTC. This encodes CASSLGPSVGGYTF.

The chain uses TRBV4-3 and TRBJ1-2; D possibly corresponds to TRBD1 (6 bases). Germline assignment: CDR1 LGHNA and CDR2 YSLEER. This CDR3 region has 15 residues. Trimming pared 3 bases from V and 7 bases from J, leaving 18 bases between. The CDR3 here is CASSQMFTGRGGYTF. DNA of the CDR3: TGCGCCAGCAGCCAGATGTTTACAGGGAGAGGTGGCTACACCTTC.

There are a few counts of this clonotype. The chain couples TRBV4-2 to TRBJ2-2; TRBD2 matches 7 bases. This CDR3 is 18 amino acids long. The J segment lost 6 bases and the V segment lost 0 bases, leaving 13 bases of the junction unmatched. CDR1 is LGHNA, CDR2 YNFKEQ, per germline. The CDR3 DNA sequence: TGTGCCAGCAGCCAAGAAACCTCCCCTAGCGGTACTGCCGGGGAGCTGTTTTTT. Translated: CASSQETSPSGTAGELFF.

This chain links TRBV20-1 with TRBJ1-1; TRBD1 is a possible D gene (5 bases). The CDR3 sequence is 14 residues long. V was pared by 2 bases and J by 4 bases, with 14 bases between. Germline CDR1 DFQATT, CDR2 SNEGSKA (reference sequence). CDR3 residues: CSARRPPGVTEAFF. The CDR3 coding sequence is TGCAGTGCTAGAAGGCCCCCGGGGGTCACTGAAGCTTTCTTT.

The CDR3 reads CSAPLAGGKETQYF. The CDR3 coding sequence is TGCAGTGCCCCTCTAGCGGGGGGGAAAGAGACCCAGTACTTC. V is TRBV20-1 and J is TRBJ2-5, with TRBD2 matching over 12 bases. The junction had 5 bases not matched to a gene; V was cut back by 6 bases and J by 3 bases. The CDR3 loop spans 14 amino acids. Germline V gene sequence: CDR1 DFQATT, CDR2 SNEGSKA (reference sequence).

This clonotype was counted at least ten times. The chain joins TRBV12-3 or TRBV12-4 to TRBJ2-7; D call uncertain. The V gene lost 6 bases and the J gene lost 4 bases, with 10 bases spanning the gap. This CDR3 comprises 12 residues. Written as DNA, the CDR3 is TGTGCCAGCAGACCGAACAGTTACGAGCAGTACTTC. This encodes CASRPNSYEQYF.

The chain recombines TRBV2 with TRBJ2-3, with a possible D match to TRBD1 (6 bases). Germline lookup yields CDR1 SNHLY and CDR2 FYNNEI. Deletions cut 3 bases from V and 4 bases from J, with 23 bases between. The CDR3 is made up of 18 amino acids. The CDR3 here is CASSEWFPEQGGPDTQYF. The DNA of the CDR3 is TGTGCCAGCAGTGAGTGGTTTCCTGAACAGGGCGGTCCAGATACGCAGTATTTT.

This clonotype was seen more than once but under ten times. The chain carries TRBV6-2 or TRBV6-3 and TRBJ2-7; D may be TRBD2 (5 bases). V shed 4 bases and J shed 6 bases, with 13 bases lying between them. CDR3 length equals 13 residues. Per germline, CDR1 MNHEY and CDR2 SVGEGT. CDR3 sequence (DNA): TGTGCCAGCAGTTTTTCTGAGGGAACCGAGCAGTACTTC. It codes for CASSFSEGTEQYF.

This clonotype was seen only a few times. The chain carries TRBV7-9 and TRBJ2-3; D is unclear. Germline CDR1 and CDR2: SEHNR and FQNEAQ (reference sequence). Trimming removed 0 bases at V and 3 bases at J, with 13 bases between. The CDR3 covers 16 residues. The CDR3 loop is CASSLAQWEGTDTQYF. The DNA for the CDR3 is TGTGCCAGCAGCTTAGCGCAGTGGGAAGGGACAGATACGCAGTATTTT.

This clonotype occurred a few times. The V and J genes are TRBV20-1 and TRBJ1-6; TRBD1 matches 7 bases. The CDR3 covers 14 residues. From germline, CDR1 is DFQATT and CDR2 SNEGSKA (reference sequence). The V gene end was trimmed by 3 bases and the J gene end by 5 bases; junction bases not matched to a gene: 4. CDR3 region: CSASSQGDNSPLHF. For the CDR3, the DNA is TGCAGTGCTAGTAGTCAGGGGGATAATTCACCCCTCCACTTT.

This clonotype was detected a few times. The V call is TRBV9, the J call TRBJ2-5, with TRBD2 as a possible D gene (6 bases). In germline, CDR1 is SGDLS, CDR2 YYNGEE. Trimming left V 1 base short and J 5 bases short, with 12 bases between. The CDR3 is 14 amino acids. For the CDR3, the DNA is TGTGCCAGCAGCGTAAGACTAGACCGGGAGACCCAGTACTTC. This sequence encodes CASSVRLDRETQYF.

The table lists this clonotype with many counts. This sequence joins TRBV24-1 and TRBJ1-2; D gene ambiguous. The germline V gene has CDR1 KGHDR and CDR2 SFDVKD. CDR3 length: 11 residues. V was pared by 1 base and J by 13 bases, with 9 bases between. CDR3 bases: TGTGCCACCAGTGATTTTTACGGCCTCACCTTC. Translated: CATSDFYGLTF.

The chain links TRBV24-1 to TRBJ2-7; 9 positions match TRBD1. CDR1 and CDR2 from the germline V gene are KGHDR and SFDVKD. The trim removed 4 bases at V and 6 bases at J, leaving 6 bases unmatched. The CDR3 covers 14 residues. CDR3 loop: CATSEPGQGGEQYF. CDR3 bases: TGTGCCACCAGTGAGCCGGGACAGGGCGGCGAGCAGTACTTC.

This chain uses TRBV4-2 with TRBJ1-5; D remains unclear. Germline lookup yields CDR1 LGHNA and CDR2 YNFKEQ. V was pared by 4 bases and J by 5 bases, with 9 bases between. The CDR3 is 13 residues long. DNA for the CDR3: TGTGCCAGCAGCCCTCAACGGGATCAGCCCCAGCATTTT. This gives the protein CASSPQRDQPQHF.

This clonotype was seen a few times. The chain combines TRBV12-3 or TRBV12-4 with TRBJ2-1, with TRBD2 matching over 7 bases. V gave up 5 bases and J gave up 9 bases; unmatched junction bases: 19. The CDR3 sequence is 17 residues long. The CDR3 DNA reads TGTGCCAGCAGTACTCAACGGGGCGGGAGAATGGTACTTGAGCAGTTCTTC. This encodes CASSTQRGGRMVLEQFF.